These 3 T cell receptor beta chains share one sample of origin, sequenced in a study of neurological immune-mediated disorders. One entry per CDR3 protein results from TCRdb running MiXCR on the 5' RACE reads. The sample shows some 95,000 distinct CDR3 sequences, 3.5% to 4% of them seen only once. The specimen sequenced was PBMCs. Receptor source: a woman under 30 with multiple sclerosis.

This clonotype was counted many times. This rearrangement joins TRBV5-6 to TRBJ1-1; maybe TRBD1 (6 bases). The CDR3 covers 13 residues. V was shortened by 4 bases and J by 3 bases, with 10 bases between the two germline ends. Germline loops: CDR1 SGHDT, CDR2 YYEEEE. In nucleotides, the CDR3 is TGTGCCAGCAGCCTGGGACACCACACTGAAGCTTTCTTT. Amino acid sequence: CASSLGHHTEAFF.

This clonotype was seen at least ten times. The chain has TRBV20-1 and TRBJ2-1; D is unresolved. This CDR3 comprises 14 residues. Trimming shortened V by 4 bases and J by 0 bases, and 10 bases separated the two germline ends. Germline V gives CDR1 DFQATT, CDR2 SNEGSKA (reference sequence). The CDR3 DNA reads TGCAGTGCTATTTCTTATAGCTCCTACAATGAGCAGTTCTTC. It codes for CSAISYSSYNEQFF.

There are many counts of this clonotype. CDR3 DNA sequence: TGTGCCAGCAGAATAGGTAACAGGGCGAATGAAGCTTTCTTT. Its protein product is CASRIGNRANEAFF. The chain employs TRBV28 and TRBJ1-1, with D perhaps matching TRBD1 (6 bases). Germline CDR1 is MDHEN and CDR2 is SYDVKM. V shed 6 bases and J shed 7 bases, with 18 bases lying between them. The CDR3 is made up of 14 amino acids.